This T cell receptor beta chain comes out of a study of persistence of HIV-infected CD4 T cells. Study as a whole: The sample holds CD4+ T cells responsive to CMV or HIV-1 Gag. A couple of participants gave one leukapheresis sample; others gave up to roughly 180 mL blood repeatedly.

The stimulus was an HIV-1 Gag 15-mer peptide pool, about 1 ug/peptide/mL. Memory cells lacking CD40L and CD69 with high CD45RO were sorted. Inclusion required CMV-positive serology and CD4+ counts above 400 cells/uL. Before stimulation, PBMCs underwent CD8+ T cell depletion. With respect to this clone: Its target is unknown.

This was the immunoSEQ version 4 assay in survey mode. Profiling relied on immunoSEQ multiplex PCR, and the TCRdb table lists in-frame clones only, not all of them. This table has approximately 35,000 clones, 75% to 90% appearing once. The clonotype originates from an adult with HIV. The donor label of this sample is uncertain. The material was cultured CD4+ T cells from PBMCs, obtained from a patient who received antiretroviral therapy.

CDR3 DNA sequence: TGCGCCAGCAGTCAAACCACGAGGGACGGTCTAGGAGAGCAGTACTTC. It encodes CASSQTTRDGLGEQYF. This chain connects TRBV23-1 to TRBJ2-7; the D gene could be TRBD1 or TRBD2 (5 bases each). TRBV23-1 is an open reading frame whose function is uncertain. V dropped 2 bases and J dropped 7 bases, with 21 bases sitting between them. This CDR3 contains 16 residues.